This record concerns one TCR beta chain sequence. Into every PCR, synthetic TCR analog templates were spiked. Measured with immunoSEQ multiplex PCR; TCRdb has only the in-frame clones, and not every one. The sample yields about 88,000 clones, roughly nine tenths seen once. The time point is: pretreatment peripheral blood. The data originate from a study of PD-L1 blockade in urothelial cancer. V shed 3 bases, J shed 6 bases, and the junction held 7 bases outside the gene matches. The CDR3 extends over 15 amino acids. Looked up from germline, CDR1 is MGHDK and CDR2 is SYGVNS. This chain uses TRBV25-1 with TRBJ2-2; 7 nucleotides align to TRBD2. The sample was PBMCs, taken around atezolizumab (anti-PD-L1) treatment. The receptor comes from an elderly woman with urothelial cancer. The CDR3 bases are TGTGCCAGCAGTGAGAGGGCGGGAGCTGCCGGGGAGCTGTTTTTT. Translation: CASSERAGAAGELFF.